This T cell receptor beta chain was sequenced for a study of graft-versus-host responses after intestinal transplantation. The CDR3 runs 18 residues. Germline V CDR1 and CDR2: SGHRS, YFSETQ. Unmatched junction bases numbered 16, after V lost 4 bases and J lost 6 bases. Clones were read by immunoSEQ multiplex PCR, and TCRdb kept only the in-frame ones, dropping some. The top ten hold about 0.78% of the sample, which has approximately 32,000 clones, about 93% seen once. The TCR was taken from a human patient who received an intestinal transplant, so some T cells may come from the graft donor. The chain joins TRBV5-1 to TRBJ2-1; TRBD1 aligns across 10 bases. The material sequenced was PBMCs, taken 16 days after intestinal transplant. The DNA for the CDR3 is TGCGCCAGCAGCCCCGGGACAGGGGCTCAAGGATATACCAATGAGCAGTTCTTC. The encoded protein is CASSPGTGAQGYTNEQFF.